This TCR beta chain was sequenced in a study of blood T cells in healthy people across ages. This clonotype was seen only a few times. At least 6.5 million PBMCs were isolated per sample. The authors extracted at least 6 micrograms of total RNA per sample. CDR1 is LNHNV and CDR2 is YYDKDF in the germline V gene (reference sequence). The V and J ends lost 5 bases and 0 bases respectively, with 8 bases between them. This CDR3 is 14 amino acids long. A J-beta primer mix and a sample-barcoded 5' primer were used in a second PCR of roughly 6 to 11 cycles. Every single cDNA molecule received a tag from a template-switch adaptor with 12 random nucleotides. Using its own MiXCR run on the 5' RACE reads, TCRdb lists one record per CDR3 protein. The sample lists 1,300,000 or so distinct CDR3 sequences, approximately 63% occurring once.

Sequencing used blood. The chain links TRBV15 to TRBJ2-1; no definite D call. This sequence was found in a man aged 18 to 35 in good health. CDR3 bases: TGTGCCACCAGCCCCCCTGGCTCCTACAATGAGCAGTTCTTC. This codes for CATSPPGSYNEQFF. The variable domain in full, with the rest retrieved from reference TRBV15 and TRBJ2-1, is DAMVIQNPRYQVTQFGKPVTLSCSQTLNHNVMYWYQQKSSQAPKLLFHYYDKDFNNEADTPDNFQSRRPNTSFCFLDIRSPGLGDTAMYLCATSPPGSYNEQFFGPGTRLTVL.